The 8 T cell receptor beta chains below all came from one sample that was sequenced in a study of CD8 T cells in ankylosing spondylitis (dated by TCRdb to about 2017). To prepare the library, 5' RACE was applied. The sequencing machine was an Illumina HiSeq 2500. Starting from the raw public reads, TCRdb applied fastp trimming at Q25, assembled clones with MiXCR and retained in-frame beta chains. Every distinct CDR3 protein forms one entry, paired with its most common genes and DNA. The sample table shows tens of thousands of distinct CDR3 sequences, and roughly 2.5% are seen once. In total, the top ten clones hold 6% to 8% of the sample. Sequenced: blood, either unsorted or a sorted T cell fraction (not recorded which). The source is a female donor with ankylosing spondylitis or in good health (not recorded which).

There are many counts of this clonotype. The chain carries TRBV9 and TRBJ2-5; 15 bases are shared with TRBD2. V gave up 3 bases and J gave up 2 bases; unmatched junction bases: 2. The germline CDR1 and CDR2 sequences are SGDLS and YYNGEE. The CDR3 sequence is 16 residues long. The CDR3 loop reads CASSGTSGGAQETQYF. CDR3 DNA sequence: TGTGCCAGCAGCGGGACTAGCGGGGGGGCTCAAGAGACCCAGTACTTC.

This clonotype was picked up many times. This chain connects TRBV9 to TRBJ1-1; TRBD1 matches at 7 bases. The CDR3 contains 16 residues. Germline CDR1 reads SGDLS; CDR2 reads YYNGEE. With V trimmed by 2 bases and J by 0 bases, 7 bases remained unmatched. The CDR3, as DNA: TGTGCCAGCAGCGTTGAGGGGGCCCTCTTGAACACTGAAGCTTTCTTT. Its protein is CASSVEGALLNTEAFF.

This clonotype was counted at least ten times. This chain connects TRBV9 to TRBJ2-5; tentatively, D is TRBD1 (5 bases). This CDR3 is 15 amino acids long. Germline V gives CDR1 SGDLS, CDR2 YYNGEE. The ends were cut back, 0 bases at V and 4 bases at J, with 13 bases in the middle. The CDR3 DNA is TGTGCCAGCAGCGTAGGGCCAGGGTGGGGAGAGACCCAGTACTTC. Amino acids: CASSVGPGWGETQYF.

This clonotype occurred many times. The chain carries TRBV9 and TRBJ2-3; D call uncertain. Trimming took 2 bases from V and 2 from J, leaving 12 bases between them. This CDR3 spans 15 amino acids. The germline CDR1 and CDR2 sequences are SGDLS and YYNGEE. The chain's CDR3 is CASSVDGHYTDTQYF. For the CDR3, the DNA is TGTGCCAGCAGCGTGGATGGGCATTACACAGATACGCAGTATTTT. The complete variable domain, with remaining parts taken from reference TRBV9 and TRBJ2-3, reads DSGVTQTPKHLITATGQRVTLRCSPRSGDLSVYWYQQSLDQGLQFLIQYYNGEERAKGNILERFSAQQFPDLHSELNLSSLELGDSALYFCASSVDGHYTDTQYFGPGTRLTVL.

This clonotype was picked up many times. J is TRBJ2-7 and V is TRBV9, with 9 bases that match TRBD1. The ends lost 3 bases at V and 4 bases at J; junction bases unmatched: 5. In germline, CDR1 is SGDLS, CDR2 YYNGEE. The CDR3 has 14 residues. The CDR3 coding sequence is TGTGCCAGCAGCGGGGGACAGGGCGTGTACGAGCAGTACTTC. It is translated as CASSGGQGVYEQYF.

The table lists this clonotype with many counts. The rearrangement links TRBV9 to TRBJ2-1; a weak D match, TRBD1 (6 bases). Trimming pared 0 bases from V and 2 bases from J, leaving 9 bases between. In germline, CDR1 is SGDLS, CDR2 YYNGEE. This CDR3 region has 15 residues. The CDR3 protein is CASSVEPGAYNEQFF. CDR3 in DNA: TGTGCCAGCAGCGTAGAGCCAGGGGCCTACAATGAGCAGTTCTTC.

This clonotype was seen many times. The chain combines TRBV9 with TRBJ2-1; 15 bases agree with TRBD2. The CDR3 consists of 14 residues. J lost 10 bases, V lost 3 bases, and 2 bases had no gene match. Germline-derived CDR1 and CDR2 are SGDLS and YYNGEE. The DNA for the CDR3 is TGTGCCAGCAGCGGGGGACTAGCGGGAGGCGAGCAGTTCTTC. Translation: CASSGGLAGGEQFF.

Many counts were recorded for this clonotype. The rearrangement joins TRBV9 to TRBJ2-3; D is perhaps TRBD1 (6 bases). Trimming pared 2 bases from V and 4 bases from J, leaving 11 bases between. Germline V gene data show CDR1 as SGDLS and CDR2 as YYNGEE. CDR3 length: 14 amino acids. CDR3 loop: CASSVSRGPDTQYF. The CDR3 DNA follows: TGTGCCAGCAGCGTGTCCAGGGGCCCAGATACGCAGTATTTT.